This is a list of T cell receptor beta chains from one sample in a study of T cell responses to AZD1222 COVID-19 vaccine. The protocol was immunoSEQ multiplex PCR, while the TCRdb copy is restricted to in-frame clones and leaves out a portion. The profile shows 250,000 to 300,000 clones, 90% to 95% of them singletons. This specimen was peripheral blood, taken 28 days after the second AZD1222 dose. These receptors originate from an adult who received the AZD1222 COVID-19 vaccine. The CDR3 runs from the conserved cysteine through the conserved F or W. D genes are given only for firm matches. Clone size is given for some rows only: seen once, a few or many times, or a class if the clone is expanded.

DNA: TGTGCCAGCGGGGACCGGGCCCCGGCGGGGAAACTGTTTTTT
CDR3: CASGDRAPAGKLFF
V: TRBV27
size: once
D: .
J: TRBJ1-4

DNA: TGTGCCAGCCGGACAGGTGGCTATGGCTACACCTTC
CDR3: CASRTGGYGYTF
V: TRBV7-9
size: .
D: TRBD1
J: TRBJ1-2

DNA: TGTGCCAGCAGCGATCCGGGGGCAGACTCGAACTACGAGCAGTACTTC
CDR3: CASSDPGADSNYEQYF
V: TRBV25-1
size: .
D: .
J: TRBJ2-7

DNA: TGTGCCAGCAACCTCGACAGGGGGGACACTGAAGCTTTCTTT
CDR3: CASNLDRGDTEAFF
V: TRBV5-4
size: .
D: TRBD1
J: TRBJ1-1

DNA: TGCAGTGCTAGAGGGGGACTCGTCAAGTACTTC
CDR3: CSARGGLVKYF
V: TRBV20-1
size: .
D: .
J: TRBJ2-7

DNA: TGTGCCAGCGCCTCCCCGGGACAGGGGGAGTACGAGCAGTACTTC
CDR3: CASASPGQGEYEQYF
V: TRBV25-1
size: .
D: TRBD1
J: TRBJ2-7

DNA: TGCGCCAGCAGCCCCCCGCAGGGAAACTATGGCTACACCTTC
CDR3: CASSPPQGNYGYTF
V: TRBV5-1
size: .
D: .
J: TRBJ1-2

DNA: TGTGCCAGCAGCTTGGCGGCAGCGGGGGTGTCGGATACGCAGTATTTT
CDR3: CASSLAAAGVSDTQYF
V: TRBV5-4
size: .
D: TRBD2
J: TRBJ2-3

DNA: TGCGCCAGCACCTTAATGGGGGAGAACGGGGAGCTGTTTTTT
CDR3: CASTLMGENGELFF
V: TRBV5-1
size: .
D: .
J: TRBJ2-2

DNA: TGTGCCAGCAAGGTGGGGACAGCGAGCTCCTACGAGCAGTACTTC
CDR3: CASKVGTASSYEQYF
V: TRBV28
size: .
D: TRBD1
J: TRBJ2-7

DNA: TGTGCCACCAGTGACCCTTCTGGGGAGCGGGGCACAGATACGCAGTATTTT
CDR3: CATSDPSGERGTDTQYF
V: TRBV24-1
size: .
D: .
J: TRBJ2-3

DNA: TGTGCCAGCACTCAGGGGACTCAAGAGACCCAGTACTTC
CDR3: CASTQGTQETQYF
V: TRBV12-3/TRBV12-4
size: .
D: .
J: TRBJ2-5

DNA: TGTGCCACCAGCAGAGATCCAGGGGTCACCGGGGAGCTGTTTTTT
CDR3: CATSRDPGVTGELFF
V: TRBV15
size: .
D: .
J: TRBJ2-2

DNA: TGTGCCAGCAGCTTAGGAGTTGGACGGCCCTACGAGCAGTACTTC
CDR3: CASSLGVGRPYEQYF
V: TRBV7-9
size: .
D: .
J: TRBJ2-7

DNA: TGTGCCAGCAGTTTATTTCAGGGAATGAATGAAAAACTGTTTTTT
CDR3: CASSLFQGMNEKLFF
V: TRBV28
size: .
D: .
J: TRBJ1-4

DNA: TGTGCCAGCAGTTTACTTCTCCCGGGGGCGGGTGGCTACACCTTC
CDR3: CASSLLLPGAGGYTF
V: TRBV28
size: .
D: .
J: TRBJ1-2

DNA: TGTGCCAGTTCGGACATTCGCAACACCGGGGAGCTGTTTTTT
CDR3: CASSDIRNTGELFF
V: TRBV19
size: .
D: .
J: TRBJ2-2